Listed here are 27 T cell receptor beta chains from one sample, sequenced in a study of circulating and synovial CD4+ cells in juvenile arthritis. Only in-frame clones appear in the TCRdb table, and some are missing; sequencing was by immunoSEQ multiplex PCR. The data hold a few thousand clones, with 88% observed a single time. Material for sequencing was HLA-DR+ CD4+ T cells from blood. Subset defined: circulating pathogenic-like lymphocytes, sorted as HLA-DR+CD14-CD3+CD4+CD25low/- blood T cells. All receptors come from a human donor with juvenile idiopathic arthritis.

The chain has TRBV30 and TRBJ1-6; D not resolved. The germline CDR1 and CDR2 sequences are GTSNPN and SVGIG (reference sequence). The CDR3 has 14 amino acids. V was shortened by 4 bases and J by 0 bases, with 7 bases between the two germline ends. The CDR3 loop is CAWTTGSYNSPLHF. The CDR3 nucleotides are TGTGCCTGGACGACGGGCTCCTATAATTCACCCCTCCACTTT.

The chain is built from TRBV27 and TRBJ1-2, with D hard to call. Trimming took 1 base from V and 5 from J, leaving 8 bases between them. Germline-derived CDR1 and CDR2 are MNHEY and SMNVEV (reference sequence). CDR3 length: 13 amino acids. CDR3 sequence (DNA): TGTGCCAGCAGTTTATTGGCGGGGTATGGCTACACCTTC. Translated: CASSLLAGYGYTF.

CDR3 sequence: CASSLDTRGINEQYF. Here the CDR3 DNA reads TGTGCCAGCAGCTTGGATACCAGGGGGATCAACGAGCAGTACTTC. The chain recombines TRBV5-6 with TRBJ2-7, with TRBD1 identical over 7 bases. Germline V lookup: CDR1 SGHDT, CDR2 YYEEEE. This CDR3 is built from 15 residues. The V gene end was trimmed by 0 bases and the J gene end by 5 bases; junction bases not matched to a gene: 8.

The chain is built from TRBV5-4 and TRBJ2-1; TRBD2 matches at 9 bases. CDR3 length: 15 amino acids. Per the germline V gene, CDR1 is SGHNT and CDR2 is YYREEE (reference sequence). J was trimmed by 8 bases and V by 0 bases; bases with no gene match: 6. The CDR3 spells CASSLVDSGSDEQFF. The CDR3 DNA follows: TGTGCCAGCAGCTTGGTAGATAGCGGGAGCGATGAGCAGTTCTTC.

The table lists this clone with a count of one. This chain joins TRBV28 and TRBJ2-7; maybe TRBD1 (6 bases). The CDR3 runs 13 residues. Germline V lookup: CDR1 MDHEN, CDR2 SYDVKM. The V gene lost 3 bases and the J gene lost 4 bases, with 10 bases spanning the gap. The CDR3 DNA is TGTGCCAGCAGTTTGGGACACTTATACGAGCAGTACGTC. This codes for CASSLGHLYEQYV.

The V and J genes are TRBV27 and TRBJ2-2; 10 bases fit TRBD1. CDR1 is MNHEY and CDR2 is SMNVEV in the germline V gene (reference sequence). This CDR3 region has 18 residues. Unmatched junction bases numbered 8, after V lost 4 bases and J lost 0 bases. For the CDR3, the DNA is TGTGCCAGCAGTTCGGGGACAGGGGTAAGGGCGAACACCGGGGAGCTGTTTTTT. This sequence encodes CASSSGTGVRANTGELFF.

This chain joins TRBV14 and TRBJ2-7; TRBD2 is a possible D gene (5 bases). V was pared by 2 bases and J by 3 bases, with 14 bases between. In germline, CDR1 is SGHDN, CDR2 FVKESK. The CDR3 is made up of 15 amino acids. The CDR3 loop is CASSQYGMAGYEQYF. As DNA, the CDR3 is TGTGCCAGCAGCCAATACGGGATGGCGGGCTACGAGCAGTACTTC.

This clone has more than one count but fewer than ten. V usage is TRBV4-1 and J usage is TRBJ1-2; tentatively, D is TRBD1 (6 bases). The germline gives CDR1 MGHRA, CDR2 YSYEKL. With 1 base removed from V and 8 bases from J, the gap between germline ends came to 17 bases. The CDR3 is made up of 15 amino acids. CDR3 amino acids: CASSQADGTSRGYTF. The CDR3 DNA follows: TGCGCCAGCAGCCAAGCGGACGGGACATCACGCGGCTACACCTTC.

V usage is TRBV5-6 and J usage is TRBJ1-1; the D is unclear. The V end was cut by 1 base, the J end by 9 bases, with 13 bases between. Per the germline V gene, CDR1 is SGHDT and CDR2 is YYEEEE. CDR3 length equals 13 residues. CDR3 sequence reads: CASSLWQANKAFF. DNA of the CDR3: TGTGCCAGCAGCTTGTGGCAGGCGAATAAAGCTTTCTTT. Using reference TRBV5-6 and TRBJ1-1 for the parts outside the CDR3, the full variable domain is DAGVTQSPTHLIKTRGQQVTLRCSPKSGHDTVSWYQQALGQGPQFIFQYYEEEERQRGNFPDRFSGHQFPNYSSELNVNALLLGDSALYLCASSLWQANKAFFGQGTRLTVV.

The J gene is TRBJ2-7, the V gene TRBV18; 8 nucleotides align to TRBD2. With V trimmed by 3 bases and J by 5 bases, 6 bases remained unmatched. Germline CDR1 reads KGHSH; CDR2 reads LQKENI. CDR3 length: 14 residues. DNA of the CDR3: TGTGCCAGCTCACCCACGGGGGGGATCAACGAGCAGTACTTC. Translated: CASSPTGGINEQYF.

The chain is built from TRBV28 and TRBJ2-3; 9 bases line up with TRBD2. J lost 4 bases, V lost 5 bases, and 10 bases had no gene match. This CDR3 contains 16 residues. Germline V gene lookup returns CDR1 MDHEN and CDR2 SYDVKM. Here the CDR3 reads CASSRVAGEGSDTQYF. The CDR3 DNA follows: TGTGCCAGCAGTCGAGTAGCGGGAGAGGGTTCAGATACGCAGTATTTT.

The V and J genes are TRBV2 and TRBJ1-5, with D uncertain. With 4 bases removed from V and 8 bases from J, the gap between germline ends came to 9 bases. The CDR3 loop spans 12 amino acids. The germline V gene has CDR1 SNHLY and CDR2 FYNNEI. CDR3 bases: TGTGCCAGCAGTGGAGGGTTGGAGCCCCAGCATTTT. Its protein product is CASSGGLEPQHF.

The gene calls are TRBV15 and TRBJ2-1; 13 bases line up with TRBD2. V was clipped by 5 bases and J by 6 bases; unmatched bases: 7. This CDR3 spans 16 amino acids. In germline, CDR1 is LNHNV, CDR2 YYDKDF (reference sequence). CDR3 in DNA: TGTGCCACCAGCGAGCTCGGACTAGCGGGGGCCAATGAGCAGTTCTTC. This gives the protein CATSELGLAGANEQFF.

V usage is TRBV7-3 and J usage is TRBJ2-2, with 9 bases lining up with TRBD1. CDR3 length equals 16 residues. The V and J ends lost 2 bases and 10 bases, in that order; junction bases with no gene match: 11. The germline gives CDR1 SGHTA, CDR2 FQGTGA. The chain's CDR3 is CASSLGPTGGAEELFF. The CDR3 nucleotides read TGTGCCAGCAGCTTAGGGCCTACAGGGGGCGCAGAGGAGCTGTTTTTT. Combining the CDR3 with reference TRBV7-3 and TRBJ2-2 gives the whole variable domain GAGVSQTPSNKVTEKGKYVELRCDPISGHTALYWYRQSLGQGPEFLIYFQGTGAADDSGLPNDRFFAVRPEGSVSTLKIQRTERGDSAVYLCASSLGPTGGAEELFFGEGSRLTVL.

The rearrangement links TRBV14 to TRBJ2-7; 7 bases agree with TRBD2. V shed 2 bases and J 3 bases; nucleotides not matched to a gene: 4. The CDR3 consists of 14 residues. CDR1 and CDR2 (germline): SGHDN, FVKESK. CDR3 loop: CASSQSGEGYEQYF. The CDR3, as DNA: TGTGCCAGCAGCCAAAGCGGGGAGGGCTACGAGCAGTACTTC.

Written as DNA, the CDR3 is TGTGCCAGCAGTGACGGGACAGGGGGCTCTGGGGCCAACGTCCTGACTTTC. It encodes CASSDGTGGSGANVLTF. This rearrangement joins TRBV6-4 to TRBJ2-6; 11 positions match TRBD1. V lost 2 bases to trimming and J lost 0 bases; unmatched junction nucleotides: 0. CDR1 and CDR2 from the germline V gene are MRHNA and SNTAGT. The CDR3 loop spans 17 amino acids.

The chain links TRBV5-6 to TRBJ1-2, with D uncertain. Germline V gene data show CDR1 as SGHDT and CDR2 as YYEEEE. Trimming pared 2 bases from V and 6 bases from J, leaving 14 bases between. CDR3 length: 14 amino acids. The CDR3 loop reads CASSLPGGIDGYTF. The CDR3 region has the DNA TGTGCCAGCAGCTTACCGGGAGGGATAGATGGCTACACCTTC.

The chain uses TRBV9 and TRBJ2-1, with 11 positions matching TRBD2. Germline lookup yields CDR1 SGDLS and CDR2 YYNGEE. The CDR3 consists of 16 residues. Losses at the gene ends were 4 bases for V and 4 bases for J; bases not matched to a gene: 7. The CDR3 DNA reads TGTGCCAGCAGCATGACTAGCGGGGTGGAGTACAATGAGCAGTTCTTC. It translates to CASSMTSGVEYNEQFF.

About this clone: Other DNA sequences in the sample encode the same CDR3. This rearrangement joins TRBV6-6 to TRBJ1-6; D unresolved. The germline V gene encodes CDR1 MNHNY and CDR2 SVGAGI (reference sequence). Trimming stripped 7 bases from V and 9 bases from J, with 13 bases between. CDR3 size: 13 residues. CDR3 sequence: CASNMAGGSPLHF. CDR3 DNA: TGTGCCAGCAACATGGCAGGAGGTTCACCCCTCCACTTT.

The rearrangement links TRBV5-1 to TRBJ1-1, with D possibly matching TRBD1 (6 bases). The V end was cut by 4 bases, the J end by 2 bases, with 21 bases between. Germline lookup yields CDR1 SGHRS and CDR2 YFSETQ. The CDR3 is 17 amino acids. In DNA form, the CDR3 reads TGCGCCAGCAGCCCCACAGGAACCCGAGGGACAAACACTGAAGCTTTCTTT. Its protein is CASSPTGTRGTNTEAFF.

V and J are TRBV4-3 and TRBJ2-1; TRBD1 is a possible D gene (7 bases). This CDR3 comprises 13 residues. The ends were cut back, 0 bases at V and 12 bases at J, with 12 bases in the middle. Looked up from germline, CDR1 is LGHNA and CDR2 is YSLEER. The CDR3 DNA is TGCGCCAGCAGCCAAGAGGGGGGACAGCGGCAGTTCTTC. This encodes CASSQEGGQRQFF.

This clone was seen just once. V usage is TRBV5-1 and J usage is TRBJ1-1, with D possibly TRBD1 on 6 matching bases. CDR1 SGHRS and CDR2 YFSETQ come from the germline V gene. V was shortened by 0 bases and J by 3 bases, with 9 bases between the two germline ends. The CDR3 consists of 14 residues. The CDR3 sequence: CASSLGGGYTEAFF. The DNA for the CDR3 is TGCGCCAGCAGCTTGGGAGGGGGATACACTGAAGCTTTCTTT.

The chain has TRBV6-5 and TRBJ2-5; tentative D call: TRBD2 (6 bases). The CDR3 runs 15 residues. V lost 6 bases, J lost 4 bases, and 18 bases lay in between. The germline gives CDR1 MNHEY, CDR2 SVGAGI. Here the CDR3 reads CASRIGPGVPETQYF. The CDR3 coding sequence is TGTGCCAGCAGAATAGGTCCGGGAGTCCCAGAGACCCAGTACTTC.

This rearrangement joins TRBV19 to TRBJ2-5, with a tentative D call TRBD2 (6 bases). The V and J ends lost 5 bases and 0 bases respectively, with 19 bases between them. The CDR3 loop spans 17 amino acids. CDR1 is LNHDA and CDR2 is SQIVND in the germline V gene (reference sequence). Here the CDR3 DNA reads TGTGCCAGTAGTCTTTCGGGAGCGGAGATGTACCAAGAGACCCAGTACTTC. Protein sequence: CASSLSGAEMYQETQYF.

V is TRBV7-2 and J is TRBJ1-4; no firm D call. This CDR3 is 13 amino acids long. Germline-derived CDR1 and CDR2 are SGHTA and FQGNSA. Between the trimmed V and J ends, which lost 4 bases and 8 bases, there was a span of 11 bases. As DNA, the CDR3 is TGTGCCAGCAGCTCTCAACCTGGCGAAAAACTGTTTTTT. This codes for CASSSQPGEKLFF.

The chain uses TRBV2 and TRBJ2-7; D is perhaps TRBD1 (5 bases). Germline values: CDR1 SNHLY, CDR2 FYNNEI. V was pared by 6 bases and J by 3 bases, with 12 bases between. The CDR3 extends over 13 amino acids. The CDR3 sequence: CASSRASGYEQYF. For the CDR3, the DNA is TGTGCCAGCAGCAGGGCCTCGGGCTACGAGCAGTACTTC.

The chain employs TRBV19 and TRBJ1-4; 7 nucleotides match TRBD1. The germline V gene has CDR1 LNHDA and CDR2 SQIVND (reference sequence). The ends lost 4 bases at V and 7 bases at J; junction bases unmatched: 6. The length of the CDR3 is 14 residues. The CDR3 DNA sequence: TGTGCCAGTAGTACAGGGGGAGTCGGTGAAAAACTGTTTTTT. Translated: CASSTGGVGEKLFF.